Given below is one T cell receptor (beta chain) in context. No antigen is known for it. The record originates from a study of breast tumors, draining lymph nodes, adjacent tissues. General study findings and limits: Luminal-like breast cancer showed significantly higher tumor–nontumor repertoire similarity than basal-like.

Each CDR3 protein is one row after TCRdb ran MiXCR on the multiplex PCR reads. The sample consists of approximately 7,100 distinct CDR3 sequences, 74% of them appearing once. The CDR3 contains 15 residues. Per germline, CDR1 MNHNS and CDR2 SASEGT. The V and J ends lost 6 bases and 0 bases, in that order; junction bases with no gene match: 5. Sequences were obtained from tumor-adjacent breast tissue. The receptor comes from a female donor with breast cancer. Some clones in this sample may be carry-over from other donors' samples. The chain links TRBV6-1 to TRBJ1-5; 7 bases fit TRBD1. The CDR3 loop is CASRDRANSNQPQHF. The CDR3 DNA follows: TGTGCCAGCAGAGACAGGGCAAATAGCAATCAGCCCCAGCATTTT.